These 3 T cell receptor beta chains came from one sample sequenced in a study of T-cell reconstitution after alpha-beta-depleted transplantation in children. The authors prepared the TCRbeta library with unique molecular identifiers. MiXCR was run by TCRdb on the PCR reads, yielding one entry per CDR3 protein. The sample contains about 610,000 distinct CDR3 sequences, roughly 10% of which appear only once. The sample in question was PBMCs from the stem cell graft donor, obtained from the stem cell graft. The origin of the receptors is a human donor who donated a stem cell graft to a child with acute myeloid leukemia.

The chain is built from TRBV24-1 and TRBJ2-7; 8 bases map to TRBD2. The CDR3 contains 17 residues. The junction had 12 bases not matched to a gene; V was cut back by 4 bases and J by 2 bases. Germline CDR1 reads KGHDR; CDR2 reads SFDVKD. The CDR3 sequence: CATSESGSPKDPYEQYF. DNA for the CDR3: TGTGCCACCAGTGAGAGCGGGAGCCCTAAAGACCCCTACGAGCAGTACTTC.

The chain uses TRBV19 and TRBJ2-7; the D gene is possibly TRBD1 (5 bases). This CDR3 has 14 residues. CDR1 and CDR2 from the germline V gene are LNHDA and SQIVND (reference sequence). The ends were cut back, 5 bases at V and 6 bases at J, with 17 bases in the middle. As DNA, the CDR3 is TGTGCCAGTAGTTTCCAGGGAATTGATGGCGAGCAGTACTTC. As protein: CASSFQGIDGEQYF.

The table lists this clonotype with many counts. The chain couples TRBV10-3 to TRBJ2-1, with 7 nucleotides matching TRBD1. CDR1 is ENHRY and CDR2 is SYGVKD in the germline V gene. V shed 4 bases, J shed 6 bases, and the junction held 6 bases outside the gene matches. The CDR3 runs to 14 residues. This CDR3 reads CAISGQGSLNEQFF. The CDR3 nucleotides read TGTGCCATCAGTGGACAGGGATCCCTCAATGAGCAGTTCTTC.